The 20 T cell receptor beta chains below were found in one sample sequenced in a study of blood T cell repertoires in COVID-19 (dated by TCRdb to about 2020). Libraries were built with the immunoSEQ multiplex PCR assay. Held by TCRdb, this immuneACCESS table contains in-frame sequences only and omits some clones. Under half of the omission traces to an unresolved V gene where checked; the cause of the rest is unknown. For this sample the table gives about 66,000 clones, of which approximately 90% were detected only once. The ten largest clones add up to 6% to 8% of the sample. The specimen sequenced was peripheral blood. The receptor set was obtained from a human donor in a cohort sampled during active COVID-19.

The chain couples TRBV11-2 to TRBJ2-5; D unclear. This CDR3 spans 16 amino acids. V was clipped by 8 bases and J by 0 bases, with 19 bases between them. In germline, CDR1 is SGHAT, CDR2 FQNNGV. CDR3 protein: CASRGDGTLHQETQYF. CDR3 coding DNA: TGTGCCAGCCGCGGTGACGGCACCCTACACCAAGAGACCCAGTACTTC.

The rearrangement uses TRBV19 and TRBJ2-5; 7 bases agree with TRBD2. Losses at the gene ends were 2 bases for V and 1 base for J; bases not matched to a gene: 4. This CDR3 has 15 amino acids. Germline V lookup: CDR1 LNHDA, CDR2 SQIVND (reference sequence). This chain's CDR3 is CASSIPGGPQETQYF. CDR3 in DNA: TGTGCCAGTAGTATACCGGGAGGACCCCAAGAGACCCAGTACTTC.

The gene calls are TRBV7-2 and TRBJ1-2; the match to TRBD1 covers 7 bases. This CDR3 has 13 residues. The V gene end was trimmed by 6 bases and the J gene end by 4 bases; junction bases not matched to a gene: 5. Germline CDR1 SGHTA, CDR2 FQGNSA. The CDR3 region has the DNA TGTGCCAGCAGGGAGGGGGCGGGCTATGGCTACACCTTC. It specifies CASREGAGYGYTF. Using reference TRBV7-2 and TRBJ1-2 for the parts outside the CDR3, the full variable domain is GAGVSQSPSNKVTEKGKDVELRCDPISGHTALYWYRQSLGQGLEFLIYFQGNSAPDKSGLPSDRFSAERTGGSVSTLTIQRTQQEDSAVYLCASREGAGYGYTFGSGTRLTVV.

This sequence joins TRBV28 and TRBJ1-4; tentatively, D is TRBD1 (5 bases). The CDR3 is made up of 14 amino acids. Trimming left V 2 bases short and J 8 bases short, with 12 bases between. Germline V gives CDR1 MDHEN, CDR2 SYDVKM. CDR3 residues: CASSLGGWREKLFF. In DNA form, the CDR3 reads TGTGCCAGCAGTTTAGGGGGGTGGAGGGAAAAACTGTTTTTT.

The V gene is TRBV7-2, the J gene TRBJ2-7; 9 bases align to TRBD1. Germline-derived CDR1 and CDR2 are SGHTA and FQGNSA. V trimming: 1 base; J trimming: 3 bases; junction bases outside the gene matches: 7. The CDR3 extends over 16 amino acids. The CDR3 DNA sequence: TGTGCCAGCAGCTTAGGACGGGACAGGGCGGTCTACGAGCAGTACTTC. Translated, it gives CASSLGRDRAVYEQYF.

The chain uses TRBV7-2 and TRBJ2-7; TRBD1 aligns across 8 bases. The length of the CDR3 is 14 residues. Germline loops: CDR1 SGHTA, CDR2 FQGNSA. The ends lost 3 bases at V and 4 bases at J; junction bases unmatched: 5. CDR3 coding DNA: TGTGCCAGCAGCTTCCAGGGGGCGTTTTACGAGCAGTACTTC. Amino acid sequence: CASSFQGAFYEQYF.

The chain joins TRBV5-4 to TRBJ1-3, with TRBD1 matching over 9 bases. The V gene's germline CDR1 is SGHNT and CDR2 YYREEE (reference sequence). The trim removed 0 bases at V and 9 bases at J, leaving 4 bases unmatched. The CDR3 runs to 14 residues. CDR3 DNA: TGTGCCAGCAGCTTGGAACAGGGGGCTGGCACCATATATTTT. It specifies CASSLEQGAGTIYF.

This clone was observed once. The chain carries TRBV5-4 and TRBJ2-2; 8 nucleotides match TRBD2. V gave up 4 bases and J gave up 2 bases; unmatched junction bases: 4. This CDR3 has 15 amino acids. The germline V gene has CDR1 SGHNT and CDR2 YYREEE (reference sequence). The CDR3 bases are TGTGCCAGCAGCCTCGGACTAGCTAACACCGGGGAGCTGTTTTTT. Its translation is CASSLGLANTGELFF.

This chain connects TRBV28 to TRBJ1-5; 7 positions match TRBD1. The length of the CDR3 is 17 residues. CDR1 is MDHEN, CDR2 SYDVKM, per germline. V lost 6 bases and J lost 1; bases outside the gene matches: 12. This CDR3 is CASRRHQTGRSNQPQHF. The CDR3 nucleotides are TGTGCCAGCAGGCGACACCAGACAGGGAGAAGCAATCAGCCCCAGCATTTT.

The rearrangement uses TRBV27 and TRBJ2-1, with TRBD1 as a possible D gene (6 bases). Per the germline V gene, CDR1 is MNHEY and CDR2 is SMNVEV (reference sequence). Trimming stripped 5 bases from V and 0 bases from J, with 11 bases between. This CDR3 contains 15 residues. CDR3 residues: CASSTGLISYNEQFF. CDR3 in DNA: TGTGCCAGCAGTACAGGGCTAATCTCCTACAATGAGCAGTTCTTC.

This clone was counted once. CDR3 amino acids: CAIRGTGLYEQYF. The DNA of the CDR3 is TGTGCCATCAGGGGGACAGGCCTCTACGAGCAGTACTTC. The V call is TRBV10-3, the J call TRBJ2-7; 8 nucleotides agree with TRBD1. V shed 6 bases and J 3 bases; nucleotides not matched to a gene: 4. Germline V lookup: CDR1 ENHRY, CDR2 SYGVKD. The CDR3 is made up of 13 amino acids.

V usage is TRBV18 and J usage is TRBJ2-2; 10 bases agree with TRBD1. The CDR3 spans 15 residues. CDR1 is KGHSH and CDR2 is LQKENI in the germline V gene. J gave up 3 bases and V 4 bases, and 2 bases lay outside the gene matches. CDR3 amino acids: CASSQGTGDTGELFF. CDR3 bases: TGTGCCAGCTCACAGGGGACAGGGGACACCGGGGAGCTGTTTTTT.

J is TRBJ2-3 and V is TRBV4-1; TRBD1 might be the D (5 bases). Trimming cost V 3 bases and J 2 bases, with 24 bases left between them. The CDR3 has 19 residues. CDR1 and CDR2 from the germline V gene are MGHRA and YSYEKL. CDR3: CASSHPTMRSGPNTDTQYF. CDR3 DNA sequence: TGCGCCAGCAGCCATCCCACGATGAGGTCAGGGCCTAACACAGATACGCAGTATTTT.

The V gene is TRBV5-1, the J gene TRBJ1-4; perhaps TRBD1 as D (6 bases). In germline, CDR1 is SGHRS, CDR2 YFSETQ. The CDR3 spans 16 residues. V was cut by 3 bases and J by 7 bases, with 19 bases left in between. The CDR3 DNA reads TGCGCCAGCAGCTCCCGGCTCGTGGGGGCAGGTGAAAAACTGTTTTTT. This translates into CASSSRLVGAGEKLFF.

The chain links TRBV28 to TRBJ2-7; 10 nucleotides line up with TRBD2. The CDR3 contains 13 residues. V trimming: 6 bases; J trimming: 11 bases; junction bases outside the gene matches: 10. Germline V lookup: CDR1 MDHEN, CDR2 SYDVKM. CDR3 sequence reads: CASSPLASGREYF. CDR3 DNA: TGTGCCAGCAGCCCCCTCGCTAGCGGGAGAGAGTACTTC.

The chain employs TRBV5-4 and TRBJ2-5; D remains ambiguous. Per the germline V gene, CDR1 is SGHNT and CDR2 is YYREEE (reference sequence). The germline V and J ends were trimmed by 4 bases and 5 bases, with 9 bases remaining between them. The CDR3 has 12 amino acids. In DNA, the CDR3 is TGTGCCAGCAGCCTACCCTTTGAGACCCAGTACTTC. Its translation is CASSLPFETQYF.

The V and J genes are TRBV5-1 and TRBJ2-1; 8 nucleotides line up with TRBD2. J lost 4 bases, V lost 0 bases, and 3 bases had no gene match. The CDR3 covers 15 residues. Looked up from germline, CDR1 is SGHRS and CDR2 is YFSETQ. CDR3: CASSLEGGGYNEQFF. The CDR3 bases are TGCGCCAGCAGCTTGGAGGGCGGGGGGTACAATGAGCAGTTCTTC.

This clone was seen more than once but under ten times. The gene calls are TRBV9 and TRBJ2-2, with D tentatively TRBD1 (6 bases). From germline, CDR1 is SGDLS and CDR2 YYNGEE. Trimming took off 5 bases at V and 7 bases at J, with 15 bases between the two ends. The CDR3 sequence is 14 residues long. The CDR3 DNA reads as TGTGCCAGCAGGGGCGCAGGGGTAATCGGGGAGCTGTTTTTT. Encoded protein: CASRGAGVIGELFF.

The chain combines TRBV10-1 with TRBJ1-1; tentative D call: TRBD1 (5 bases). This CDR3 is built from 15 residues. Trimming took off 6 bases at V and 7 bases at J, with 21 bases between the two ends. Germline CDR1 WNHNN, CDR2 SYGVQD (reference sequence). CDR3 in amino acids: CASSKSFSDKSEAFF. DNA for the CDR3: TGCGCCAGCAGCAAAAGTTTCTCGGACAAAAGTGAAGCTTTCTTT.

The gene calls are TRBV18 and TRBJ1-4, with D possibly matching TRBD1 (5 bases). V was shortened by 5 bases and J by 4 bases, with 8 bases between the two germline ends. The CDR3 spans 13 residues. Germline CDR1 KGHSH, CDR2 LQKENI. DNA for the CDR3: TGTGCCAGCTCAAGCGGGGGTAATGAAAAACTGTTTTTT. This encodes CASSSGGNEKLFF.